A selection of T cell receptor beta chains follows, all from one sample in a study of human T cells and chemical hapten exposure. Each CDR3 protein gets one entry after TCRdb re-called the RACE reads with MiXCR. The sample shows around 110,000 distinct CDR3 sequences, roughly 12% of them seen only once. Sequences were derived from whole blood, sampled in connection with sensitization to the hapten diphenylcyclopropenone (DPC). Receptor source: a woman aged 50 to 65 with alopecia areata. Some clones in this sample may be carry-over from other donors' samples. CDR3s include the opening cysteine and the closing phenylalanine or tryptophan. Fields, in order: CDR3 DNA, CDR3 protein, V gene, J gene, D gene, clone size. The D gene is left open where the match is weak. Clone size is shown for a subset of rows, as once, few, many or a class of expanded clone.

CDR3nt: TGTGCCAGCAGCTGGCCGGACGGAGGGAATTCACCCCTCCACTTT
CDR3aa: CASSWPDGGNSPLHF
v_gene: TRBV12-3/TRBV12-4
j_gene: TRBJ1-6
d_gene: NA
abundance: NA

CDR3nt: TGTGCCAGCCGGCTAGCGGGAGCGGATACGCAGTATTTT
CDR3aa: CASRLAGADTQYF
v_gene: TRBV3-1
j_gene: TRBJ2-3
d_gene: TRBD2
abundance: NA

CDR3nt: TGTGCCAGCAGCCTACGTTCCAGGGACGAGACCCAGTACTTC
CDR3aa: CASSLRSRDETQYF
v_gene: TRBV7-9
j_gene: TRBJ2-5
d_gene: NA
abundance: many

CDR3nt: TGTGCCAGCAGCTTACTACAGGGGGCGACGAATGAAGCTTTCTTT
CDR3aa: CASSLLQGATNEAFF
v_gene: TRBV7-9
j_gene: TRBJ1-1
d_gene: TRBD1
abundance: many

CDR3nt: TGCGCCAGCAGCCCACAGAGTGGTGAAAAACTGTTTTTT
CDR3aa: CASSPQSGEKLFF
v_gene: TRBV4-3
j_gene: TRBJ1-4
d_gene: NA
abundance: many

CDR3nt: TGTGCCAGCAGCCCGGGACAGTTGAACACTGAAGCTTTCTTT
CDR3aa: CASSPGQLNTEAFF
v_gene: TRBV6-1
j_gene: TRBJ1-1
d_gene: TRBD1
abundance: many

CDR3nt: TGTGCCAGCAGCTTAGTCAGGTCTAACTATGGCTACACCTTC
CDR3aa: CASSLVRSNYGYTF
v_gene: TRBV7-8
j_gene: TRBJ1-2
d_gene: NA
abundance: many

CDR3nt: TGTGCCAGCAGCTCCCGTTTTAGCCAAGAGACCCAGTACTTC
CDR3aa: CASSSRFSQETQYF
v_gene: TRBV6-2/TRBV6-3
j_gene: TRBJ2-5
d_gene: NA
abundance: few

CDR3nt: TGTGCCAGCAGTCGGGACAGGGGGATGAACACTGAAGCTTTCTTT
CDR3aa: CASSRDRGMNTEAFF
v_gene: TRBV6-5
j_gene: TRBJ1-1
d_gene: TRBD1
abundance: NA

CDR3nt: TGTGCCAGCAGTTTAGGGGGACAAGTCACAGATACGCAGTATTTT
CDR3aa: CASSLGGQVTDTQYF
v_gene: TRBV12-3/TRBV12-4
j_gene: TRBJ2-3
d_gene: NA
abundance: few

CDR3nt: TGCAGTGCCCCGGAACCCTCGACAGTTAACTATGGCTACACCTTC
CDR3aa: CSAPEPSTVNYGYTF
v_gene: TRBV20-1
j_gene: TRBJ1-2
d_gene: NA
abundance: many

CDR3nt: TGTGCCAGCAGCTTAAGTCTGACAGCTTCGGATACGCAGTATTTT
CDR3aa: CASSLSLTASDTQYF
v_gene: TRBV7-9
j_gene: TRBJ2-3
d_gene: NA
abundance: few

CDR3nt: TGTGCCAGCAGCCTCCTTTCTAGGGGGAATGAAGCTTTCTTT
CDR3aa: CASSLLSRGNEAFF
v_gene: TRBV7-9
j_gene: TRBJ1-1
d_gene: NA
abundance: many

CDR3nt: TGTGCCAGCAGTTGGGCTCCTGAGGGGACCGGGGAGCTGTTTTTT
CDR3aa: CASSWAPEGTGELFF
v_gene: TRBV6-6
j_gene: TRBJ2-2
d_gene: NA
abundance: many